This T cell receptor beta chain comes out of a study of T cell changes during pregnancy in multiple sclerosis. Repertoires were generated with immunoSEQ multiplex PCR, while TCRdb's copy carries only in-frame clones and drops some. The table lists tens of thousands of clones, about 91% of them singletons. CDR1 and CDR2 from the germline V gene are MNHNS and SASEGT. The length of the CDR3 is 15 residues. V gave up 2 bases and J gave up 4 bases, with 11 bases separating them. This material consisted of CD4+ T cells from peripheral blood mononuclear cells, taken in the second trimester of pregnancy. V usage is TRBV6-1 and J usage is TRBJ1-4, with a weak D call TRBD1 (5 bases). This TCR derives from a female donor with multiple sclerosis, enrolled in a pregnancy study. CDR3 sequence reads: CASSEMGLLNEKLFF. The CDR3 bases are TGTGCCAGCAGTGAAATGGGACTACTTAATGAAAAACTGTTTTTT.